The 2 T cell receptor beta chains given below trace back to one sample, sequenced in a study of PD-1 blockade in classical Hodgkin lymphoma (dated by TCRdb to 2019 to 2021). The library was obtained by the immunoSEQ multiplex PCR assay. TCRdb took this table from immuneACCESS and kept in-frame rearrangements with V and J called. Such tables lack part of the clones; where checked against another copy, unresolved V genes explain under half of the gap, and the rest is unexplained. Counted in this sample were 57,000 or so clones; around 89% of them appeared once. 12% of the sample goes to the ten largest clones. The time point label of this sample denotes: cycle 1 day 1 (C1D1), immediately before nivolumab initiation. Every trial patient had relapsed after autologous stem cell transplantation, and cohorts A, B and C differed in prior brentuximab vedotin exposure. Sequenced here: peripheral blood mononuclear cells (PBMCs), sampled at baseline. Receptors originate from a human donor with classical Hodgkin lymphoma.

The chain links TRBV11-2 to TRBJ2-3; D possibly corresponds to TRBD2 (6 bases). Trimming took off 5 bases at V and 1 base at J, with 13 bases between the two ends. The CDR3 covers 15 residues. In germline, CDR1 is SGHAT, CDR2 FQNNGV. The CDR3 reads CASSPRDLGTDTQYF. The DNA for the CDR3 is TGTGCCAGCAGCCCCCGGGACTTGGGCACAGATACGCAGTATTTT.

V usage is TRBV9 and J usage is TRBJ2-3; 8 nucleotides align to TRBD1. CDR1 is SGDLS, CDR2 YYNGEE, per germline. The CDR3 consists of 15 residues. J was trimmed by 2 bases and V by 3 bases; bases with no gene match: 5. CDR3 sequence (DNA): TGTGCCAGCAGCGCCGCAGGGGGCTTCACAGATACGCAGTATTTT. This sequence encodes CASSAAGGFTDTQYF.